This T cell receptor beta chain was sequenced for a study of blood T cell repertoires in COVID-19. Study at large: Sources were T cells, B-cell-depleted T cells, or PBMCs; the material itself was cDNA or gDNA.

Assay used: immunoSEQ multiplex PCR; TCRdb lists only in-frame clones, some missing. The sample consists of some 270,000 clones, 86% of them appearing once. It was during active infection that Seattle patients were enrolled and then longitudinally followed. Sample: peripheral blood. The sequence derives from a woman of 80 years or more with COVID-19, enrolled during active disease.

CDR3 region: CASSRDRGLQGYTF. As DNA, the CDR3 is TGCGCCAGCAGCCGGGACAGGGGGCTACAAGGCTACACCTTC. J is TRBJ1-2 and V is TRBV4-1; TRBD1 matches 12 bases. Germline CDR1 reads MGHRA; CDR2 reads YSYEKL. The CDR3 covers 14 residues. V shed 4 bases and J 8 bases; nucleotides not matched to a gene: 5.